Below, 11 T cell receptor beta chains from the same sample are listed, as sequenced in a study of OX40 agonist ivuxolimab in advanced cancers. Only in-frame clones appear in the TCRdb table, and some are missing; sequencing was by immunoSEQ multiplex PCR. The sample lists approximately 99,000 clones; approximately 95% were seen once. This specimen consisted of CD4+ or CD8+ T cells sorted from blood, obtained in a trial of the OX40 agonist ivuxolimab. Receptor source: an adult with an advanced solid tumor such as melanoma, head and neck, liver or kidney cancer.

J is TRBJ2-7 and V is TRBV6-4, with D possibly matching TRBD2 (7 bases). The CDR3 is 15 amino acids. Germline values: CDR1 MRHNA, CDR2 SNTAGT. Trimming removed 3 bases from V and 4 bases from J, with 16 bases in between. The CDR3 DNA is TGTGCCAGCAGTGAGGAGGGCGGGGGCGCGTACGAGCAGTACTTC. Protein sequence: CASSEEGGGAYEQYF.

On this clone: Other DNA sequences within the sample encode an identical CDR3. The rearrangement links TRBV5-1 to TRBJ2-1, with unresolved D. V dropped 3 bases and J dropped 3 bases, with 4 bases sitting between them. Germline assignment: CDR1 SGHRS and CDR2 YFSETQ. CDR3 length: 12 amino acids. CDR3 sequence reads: CASSSDYNEQFF. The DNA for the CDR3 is TGCGCCAGCAGCTCGGACTACAATGAGCAGTTCTTC.

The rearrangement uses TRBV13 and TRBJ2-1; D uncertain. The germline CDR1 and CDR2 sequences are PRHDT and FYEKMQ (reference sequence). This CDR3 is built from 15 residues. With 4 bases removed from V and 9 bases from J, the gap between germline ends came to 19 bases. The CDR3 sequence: CASSSLKLSHLEQFF. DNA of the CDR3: TGTGCCAGCAGCTCTTTGAAGCTGTCTCACCTTGAGCAGTTCTTC.

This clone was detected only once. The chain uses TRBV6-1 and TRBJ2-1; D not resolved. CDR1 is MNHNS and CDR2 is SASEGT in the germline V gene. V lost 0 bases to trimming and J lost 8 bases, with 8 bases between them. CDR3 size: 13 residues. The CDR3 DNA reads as TGTGCCAGCAGTGAAGCTGTAGACGATGAGCAGTTCTTC. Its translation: CASSEAVDDEQFF.

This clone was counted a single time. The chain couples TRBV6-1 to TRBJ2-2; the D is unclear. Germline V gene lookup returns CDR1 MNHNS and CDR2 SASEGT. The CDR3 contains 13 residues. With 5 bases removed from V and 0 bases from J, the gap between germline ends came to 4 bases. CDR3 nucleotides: TGTGCCAGCAGTCCTCCGAACACCGGGGAGCTGTTTTTT. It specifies CASSPPNTGELFF.

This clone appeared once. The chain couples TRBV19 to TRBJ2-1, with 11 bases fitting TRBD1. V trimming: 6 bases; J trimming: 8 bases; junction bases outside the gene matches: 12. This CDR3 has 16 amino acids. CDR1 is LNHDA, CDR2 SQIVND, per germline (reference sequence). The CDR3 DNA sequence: TGTGCCAGTAGGCCAGACCGGGACAGGGGGGTTTATGAGCAGTTCTTC. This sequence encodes CASRPDRDRGVYEQFF.

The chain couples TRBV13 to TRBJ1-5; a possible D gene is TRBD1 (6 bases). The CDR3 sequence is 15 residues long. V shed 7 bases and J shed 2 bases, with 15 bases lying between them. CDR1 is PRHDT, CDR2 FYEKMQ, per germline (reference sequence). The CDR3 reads CASTIGGFGNQPQHF. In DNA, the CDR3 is TGTGCCAGCACCATAGGGGGTTTTGGCAATCAGCCCCAGCATTTT.

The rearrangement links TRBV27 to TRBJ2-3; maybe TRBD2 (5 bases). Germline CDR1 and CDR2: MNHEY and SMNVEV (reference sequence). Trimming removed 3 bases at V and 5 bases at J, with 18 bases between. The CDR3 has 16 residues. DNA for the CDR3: TGTGCCAGCAGTTTGGCCCGCGGGCCCGGAGTAGATACGCAGTATTTT. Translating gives CASSLARGPGVDTQYF.

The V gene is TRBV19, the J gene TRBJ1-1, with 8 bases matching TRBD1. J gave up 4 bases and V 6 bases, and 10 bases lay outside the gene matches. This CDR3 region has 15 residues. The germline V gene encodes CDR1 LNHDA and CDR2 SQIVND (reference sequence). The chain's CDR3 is CASRSLTGAGTEAFF. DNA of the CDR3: TGTGCCAGTAGATCATTGACAGGGGCAGGCACTGAAGCTTTCTTT.

The CDR3 region has the DNA TGTGCCAGCAGTGAAGCGCTTGCCGGTAGCAATCAGCCCCAGCATTTT. Translation: CASSEALAGSNQPQHF. The chain uses TRBV2 and TRBJ1-5; D is ambiguous. The germline gives CDR1 SNHLY, CDR2 FYNNEI. V was cut by 0 bases and J by 0 bases, with 9 bases left in between. This CDR3 is 16 amino acids long.

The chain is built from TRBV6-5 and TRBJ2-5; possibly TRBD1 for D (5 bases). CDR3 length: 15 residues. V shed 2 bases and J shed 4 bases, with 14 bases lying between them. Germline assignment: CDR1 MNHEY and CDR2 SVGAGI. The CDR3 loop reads CASSYGATVGETQYF. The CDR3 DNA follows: TGTGCCAGCAGTTACGGGGCGACAGTAGGAGAGACCCAGTACTTC.